The 19 T cell receptor beta chains below come from one sample, sequenced in a study of T cell repertoires in cytomegalovirus infection. MiXCR, run by TCRdb on the reads, gives a single entry per CDR3 protein. The sample holds approximately 200,000 distinct CDR3 sequences, about 28% seen once. The sample taken for sequencing was PBMCs. These receptor sequences come from a human donor in good health (CMV status not recorded). Some clones in this sample may be carry-over from other donors' samples.

This clonotype was observed at least ten times. The chain recombines TRBV7-2 with TRBJ1-3; D is undetermined. The CDR3 is made up of 16 amino acids. V shed 4 bases and J shed 2 bases, with 15 bases lying between them. Germline V lookup: CDR1 SGHTA, CDR2 FQGNSA. The chain's CDR3 is CASSSGPSSTGNTIYF. The CDR3 bases are TGTGCCAGCAGCTCTGGCCCTTCTTCAACTGGAAACACCATATATTTT.

The chain employs TRBV7-3 and TRBJ2-1, with D hard to call. Germline values: CDR1 SGHTA, CDR2 FQGTGA. Trimming left V 1 base short and J 0 bases short, with 10 bases between. This CDR3 is built from 16 residues. CDR3 DNA: TGTGCCAGCAGCTTAATAGGCGGACGCTCCTACAATGAGCAGTTCTTC. Amino acid sequence: CASSLIGGRSYNEQFF.

This clonotype appeared a single time. V gene TRBV2 combines with J gene TRBJ1-1; 7 bases map to TRBD1. CDR3 length equals 14 residues. Germline-derived CDR1 and CDR2 are SNHLY and FYNNEI. With 7 bases clipped from V and 7 bases from J, the junction kept 12 bases outside the gene matches. The CDR3 loop reads CASIKYLRQGEAFF. CDR3 sequence (DNA): TGTGCCAGCATTAAATACTTAAGACAGGGTGAAGCTTTCTTT.

The chain joins TRBV6-2 or TRBV6-3 to TRBJ2-5; D might be TRBD2 (5 bases). Trimming cost V 4 bases and J 3 bases, with 21 bases left between them. The length of the CDR3 is 17 residues. Germline assignment: CDR1 MNHEY and CDR2 SVGEGT. The CDR3 DNA sequence: TGTGCCAGCAGTTTCCCCAGCTCCTCACGGGGTGAAGAGACCCAGTACTTC. This sequence encodes CASSFPSSSRGEETQYF.

The chain has TRBV20-1 and TRBJ1-6; 12 nucleotides line up with TRBD1. The CDR3 has 17 amino acids. Germline values: CDR1 DFQATT, CDR2 SNEGSKA (reference sequence). V was pared by 0 bases and J by 10 bases, with 10 bases of the junction left unmatched. CDR3 DNA sequence: TGCAGTGCTAGAGATCCGGGACAGGGGGCGTATGGATCACCCCTCCACTTT. Its protein product is CSARDPGQGAYGSPLHF.

As regards this clonotype: The germline gene is not matched at one end of the junction; a read error may be the cause. The V call is TRBV7-6, the J call TRBJ2-2, with 8 bases identical to TRBD1. The CDR3 totals 15 residues. The germline V gene encodes CDR1 SGHVS and CDR2 FNYEAQ. CDR3 in DNA: TGTGCTAGCAGCCCGACAGGGGCAGACACCGGGGAGCTGTTTTTT. Translated: CASSPTGADTGELFF.

This rearrangement joins TRBV20-1 to TRBJ1-5; unclear D gene. Germline assignment: CDR1 DFQATT and CDR2 SNEGSKA (reference sequence). V shed 0 bases and J shed 0 bases, with 9 bases lying between them. This CDR3 comprises 15 residues. CDR3 coding DNA: TGCAGTGCTAGAGATGAAAGATATAGCAATCAGCCCCAGCATTTT. Translation: CSARDERYSNQPQHF.

The rearrangement joins TRBV4-1 to TRBJ2-7; 7 bases align to TRBD1. Germline V gene data show CDR1 as MGHRA and CDR2 as YSYEKL. Trimming took 4 bases from V and 2 from J; bases not matched to a gene: 5. CDR3 length equals 14 residues. CDR3 residues: CASSPRDSTYEQYF. The CDR3 DNA reads as TGCGCCAGCAGCCCCAGGGACAGCACCTACGAGCAGTACTTC.

As concerns this clonotype: This may be a read error: a much more frequent sequence differs by one nucleotide. The chain's CDR3 is CASSLSRSLGTGELFF. CDR3 sequence (DNA): TGTGCCAGCAGCTTATCGCGGAGCCTGGGCACCGGGGAGCTGTTTTTT. The chain joins TRBV7-9 to TRBJ2-2, with D unresolved. V was clipped by 2 bases and J by 4 bases, with 14 bases between them. This CDR3 contains 16 residues. Germline CDR1 is SEHNR and CDR2 is FQNEAQ (reference sequence).

The rearrangement uses TRBV12-3 or TRBV12-4 and TRBJ2-7, with TRBD2 matching 9 bases. The CDR3 runs to 14 residues. Germline trimming cut 5 bases from V and 0 bases from J; bases unmatched to any gene: 2. The CDR3 DNA reads TGTGCCAGCAGTCCTAGCGGGGTCTCCTACGAGCAGTACTTC. Its protein is CASSPSGVSYEQYF.

The V call is TRBV20-1, the J call TRBJ1-2; 9 positions match TRBD1. The junction had 6 bases not matched to a gene; V was cut back by 3 bases and J by 4 bases. Germline V gene lookup returns CDR1 DFQATT and CDR2 SNEGSKA (reference sequence). The CDR3 totals 14 residues. The CDR3 protein is CSARGGDRVYGYTF. The DNA for the CDR3 is TGCAGTGCTAGGGGGGGGGACAGGGTCTATGGCTACACCTTC.

The V call is TRBV12-3 or TRBV12-4, the J call TRBJ2-5; tentative D call: TRBD1 (6 bases). CDR3 length: 18 amino acids. Trimming cost V 1 base and J 5 bases, with 23 bases left between them. CDR3 sequence reads: CASSLVLCGGREEETQYF. In nucleotides, the CDR3 is TGTGCCAGCAGTTTAGTTCTGTGTGGGGGCCGAGAGGAGGAGACCCAGTACTTC.

This clonotype turned up a few times. J is TRBJ2-7 and V is TRBV6-2 or TRBV6-3; the match to TRBD2 covers 15 bases. Germline CDR1 and CDR2: MNHEY and SVGEGT. The CDR3 is made up of 17 amino acids. V trimming: 4 bases; J trimming: 4 bases; junction bases outside the gene matches: 8. CDR3 in DNA: TGTGCCAGCAGTTCCCCCGGGACTAGCGGGGGGCCGTACGAGCAGTACTTC. Its translation: CASSSPGTSGGPYEQYF.

This clonotype was found once. The J gene is TRBJ2-6, the V gene TRBV19; no definite D call. The CDR3 has 15 amino acids. Germline V CDR1 and CDR2: LNHDA, SQIVND (reference sequence). Trimming left V 3 bases short and J 1 base short, with 7 bases between. CDR3 sequence reads: CASSIPDSGANVLTF. The DNA of the CDR3 is TGTGCCAGTAGTATTCCGGATTCTGGGGCCAACGTCCTGACTTTC.

The rearrangement links TRBV6-2 or TRBV6-3 to TRBJ2-5, with a weak D call TRBD2 (6 bases). This CDR3 spans 15 amino acids. Germline V gives CDR1 MNHEY, CDR2 SVGEGT. The V gene lost 0 bases and the J gene lost 4 bases, with 12 bases spanning the gap. In nucleotides, the CDR3 is TGTGCCAGCAGTTACTCGAGCGAACTAGCAGAGACCCAGTACTTC. It is translated as CASSYSSELAETQYF.

This chain connects TRBV6-5 to TRBJ2-7; D may correspond to TRBD1 or TRBD2 (5 bases each). This CDR3 has 15 residues. The germline V and J ends were trimmed by 2 bases and 2 bases, with 13 bases remaining between them. Germline values: CDR1 MNHEY, CDR2 SVGAGI. As DNA, the CDR3 is TGTGCCAGCAGTTACATGAGGGGTCAAACCTACGAGCAGTACTTC. Its protein is CASSYMRGQTYEQYF.

This chain links TRBV19 with TRBJ1-3, with D unclear. V was pared by 4 bases and J by 0 bases, with 7 bases between. CDR3 size: 14 residues. In germline, CDR1 is LNHDA, CDR2 SQIVND (reference sequence). CDR3 sequence (DNA): TGTGCCAGTAGTAAGACTAGCTCTGGAAACACCATATATTTT. Translating it yields CASSKTSSGNTIYF.

V gene TRBV6-5 combines with J gene TRBJ1-2; 8 positions agree with TRBD1. The CDR3 extends over 16 amino acids. The V gene end was trimmed by 6 bases and the J gene end by 3 bases; junction bases not matched to a gene: 12. The germline CDR1 and CDR2 sequences are MNHEY and SVGAGI. In nucleotides, the CDR3 is TGTGCCAGCAGAGGAAGGGTCAGGGGGCCGGACTATGGCTACACCTTC. It yields the protein CASRGRVRGPDYGYTF.

This clonotype came up a few times. The chain links TRBV7-9 to TRBJ2-1; D is uncertain. Looked up from germline, CDR1 is SEHNR and CDR2 is FQNEAQ (reference sequence). The CDR3 is 17 residues long. Trimming removed 1 base at V and 3 bases at J, with 16 bases between. The CDR3 reads CASSLVTAFSIYNEQFF. CDR3 in DNA: TGTGCCAGCAGCTTAGTTACAGCCTTTTCCATCTACAATGAGCAGTTCTTC. Combining the CDR3 with reference TRBV7-9 and TRBJ2-1 gives the whole variable domain DTGVSQNPRHKITKRGQNVTFRCDPISEHNRLYWYRQTLGQGPEFLTYFQNEAQLEKSRLLSDRFSAERPKGSFSTLEIQRTEQGDSAMYLCASSLVTAFSIYNEQFFGPGTRLTVL.